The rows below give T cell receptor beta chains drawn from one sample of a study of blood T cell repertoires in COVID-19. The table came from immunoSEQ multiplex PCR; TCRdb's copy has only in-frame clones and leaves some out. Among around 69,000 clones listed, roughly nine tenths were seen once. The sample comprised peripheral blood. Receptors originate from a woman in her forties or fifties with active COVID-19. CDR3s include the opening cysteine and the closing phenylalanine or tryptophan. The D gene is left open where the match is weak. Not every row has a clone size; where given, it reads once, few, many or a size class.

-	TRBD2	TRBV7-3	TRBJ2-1	CASSFSGAFANEQFF	TGTGCCAGCAGCTTTAGCGGGGCGTTCGCTAATGAGCAGTTCTTC
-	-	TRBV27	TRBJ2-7	CASRRAGTSYEQYF	TGTGCCAGCAGAAGAGCCGGGACATCCTACGAGCAGTACTTC
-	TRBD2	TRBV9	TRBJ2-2	CASSETSGRYTGELFF	TGTGCCAGCAGCGAAACTAGCGGGAGGTACACCGGGGAGCTGTTTTTT
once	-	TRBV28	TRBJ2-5	CASRYPPQETQYF	TGTGCCAGCAGATATCCCCCCCAAGAGACCCAGTACTTC
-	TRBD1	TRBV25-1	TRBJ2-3	CASMKPGTGTDTQYF	TGTGCCAGCATGAAGCCGGGGACAGGCACAGATACGCAGTATTTT
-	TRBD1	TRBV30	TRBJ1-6	CAWSAAGGNSPLHF	TGTGCCTGGAGTGCGGCAGGGGGTAATTCACCCCTCCACTTT
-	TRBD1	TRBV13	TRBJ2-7	CASSSFAGQGNEQYF	TGTGCCAGCAGCTCCTTCGCTGGACAGGGAAACGAGCAGTACTTC
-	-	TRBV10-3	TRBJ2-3	CAISEGRVTDTQYF	TGTGCCATCAGTGAGGGGCGGGTCACAGATACGCAGTATTTT
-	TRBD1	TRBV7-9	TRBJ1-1	CASSRGQGITEAFF	TGTGCCAGCAGCAGGGGACAGGGGATCACTGAAGCTTTCTTT
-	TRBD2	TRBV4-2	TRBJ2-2	CASSKYLAVNTGELFF	TGTGCCAGCAGCAAGTACCTAGCGGTGAACACCGGGGAGCTGTTTTTT
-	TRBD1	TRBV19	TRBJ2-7	CASSKAEGAFGYEQYF	TGTGCCAGTAGTAAGGCCGAGGGGGCTTTCGGCTACGAGCAGTACTTC
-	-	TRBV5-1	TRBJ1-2	CASSLEVGDYGYTF	TGCGCCAGCAGCTTGGAAGTAGGGGATTATGGCTACACCTTC
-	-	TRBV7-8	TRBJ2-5	CASSYTSGAQETQYF	TGTGCCAGCAGCTACACTTCAGGGGCGCAAGAGACCCAGTACTTC
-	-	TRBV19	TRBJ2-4	CASSDYSDTKNIQYF	TGTGCCAGTAGTGACTATAGCGACACCAAAAACATTCAGTACTTC
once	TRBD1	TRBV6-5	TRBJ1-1	CASSKQTGGGTEAFF	TGTGCCAGCAGTAAACAGACAGGGGGGGGGACTGAAGCTTTCTTT
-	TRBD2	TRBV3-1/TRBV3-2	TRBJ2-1	CASSQTGTSGRGQFF	TGTGCCAGCAGCCAGACCGGGACTAGCGGGAGGGGGCAGTTCTTC
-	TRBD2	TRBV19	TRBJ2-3	CASQRGLAVSSTDTQYF	TGTGCCAGTCAAAGGGGACTAGCGGTTTCTAGCACAGATACGCAGTATTTT
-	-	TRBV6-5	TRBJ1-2	CASSSWEKEYTF	TGTGCCAGCAGTTCCTGGGAGAAAGAATACACCTTC
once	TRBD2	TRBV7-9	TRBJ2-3	CASSARLAGFEDTQYF	TGTGCCAGCAGCGCCCGACTAGCGGGATTTGAAGATACGCAGTATTTT
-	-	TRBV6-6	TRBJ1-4	CASSHGGLRTNEKLFF	TGTGCCAGCAGCCATGGTGGACTCAGGACTAATGAAAAACTGTTTTTT
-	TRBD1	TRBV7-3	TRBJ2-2	CASSTDRESTGELFF	TGTGCCAGCAGCACAGACAGGGAATCCACCGGGGAGCTGTTTTTT
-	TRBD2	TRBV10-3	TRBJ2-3	CAISEVGRVPDTQYF	TGTGCCATCAGTGAGGTAGGGAGGGTCCCAGATACGCAGTATTTT
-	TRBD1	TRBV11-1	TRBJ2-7	CASSQTGDEQYF	TGTGCCAGCAGTCAGACAGGGGACGAGCAGTACTTC
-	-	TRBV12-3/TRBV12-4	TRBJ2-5	CASRSQLWETQYF	TGTGCCAGCAGGAGTCAACTGTGGGAGACCCAGTACTTC
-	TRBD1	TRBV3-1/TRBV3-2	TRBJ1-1	CASTDRVSNTEAFF	TGTGCCAGCACCGACAGGGTTTCGAACACTGAAGCTTTCTTT
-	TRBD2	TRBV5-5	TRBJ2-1	CASSLLAGVGNEQFF	TGTGCCAGCAGCTTACTAGCGGGAGTGGGAAATGAGCAGTTCTTC
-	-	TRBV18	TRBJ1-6	CASSPPGDRYNSPLHF	TGTGCCAGCTCACCACCTGGAGACAGATATAATTCACCCCTCCACTTT
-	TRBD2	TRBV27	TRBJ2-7	CASSRTSGRDYEQYF	TGTGCCAGCAGTCGGACTAGCGGGAGGGACTACGAGCAGTACTTC
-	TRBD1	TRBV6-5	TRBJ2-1	CASSSSGQSYNEQFF	TGTGCCAGCAGTTCGTCGGGACAGTCCTACAATGAGCAGTTCTTC
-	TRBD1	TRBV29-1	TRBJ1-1	CSVVGTGGKGTEAFF	TGCAGCGTTGTAGGGACAGGGGGTAAGGGCACTGAAGCTTTCTTT
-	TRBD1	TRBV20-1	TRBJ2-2	CSASSDRGTGELFF	TGCAGTGCTAGTTCGGACAGGGGGACCGGGGAGCTGTTTTTT
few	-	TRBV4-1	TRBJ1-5	CASSQDITVNQPQHF	TGCGCCAGCAGCCAAGATATAACAGTCAATCAGCCCCAGCATTTT
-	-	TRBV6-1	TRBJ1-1	CASSEATTGNTEAFF	TGTGCCAGCAGTGAAGCAACGACAGGGAACACTGAAGCTTTCTTT
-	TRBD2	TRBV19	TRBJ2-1	CASSILAGGGEQFF	TGTGCCAGTAGTATTCTAGCGGGAGGGGGTGAGCAGTTCTTC
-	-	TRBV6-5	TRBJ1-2	CASRSRVNYGYTF	TGTGCCAGCAGATCCAGGGTGAACTATGGCTACACCTTC
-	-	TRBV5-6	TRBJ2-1	CASSLDRATVGQFF	TGTGCCAGCAGCTTGGATCGCGCTACAGTCGGACAGTTCTTC
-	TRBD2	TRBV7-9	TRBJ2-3	CASSLVVAGSTDTQYF	TGTGCCAGCAGCTTAGTTGTAGCGGGAAGCACAGATACGCAGTATTTT
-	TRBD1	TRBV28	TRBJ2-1	CASTFPGTGDGGSYNEQFF	TGTGCCAGCACTTTCCCCGGGACAGGGGATGGGGGGTCCTACAATGAGCAGTTCTTC
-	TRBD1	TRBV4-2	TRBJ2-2	CASSQDQPGGVGELFF	TGTGCCAGCAGCCAAGATCAGCCAGGGGGCGTCGGGGAGCTGTTTTTT
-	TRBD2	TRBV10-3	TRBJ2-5	CAISAGGDETQYF	TGTGCCATCAGTGCCGGGGGGGACGAGACCCAGTACTTC
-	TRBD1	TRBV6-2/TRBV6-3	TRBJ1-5	CASSPGGGQPQHF	TGTGCCAGCAGTCCAGGGGGAGGTCAGCCCCAGCATTTT
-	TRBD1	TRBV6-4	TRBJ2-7	CASSAEQGSEQYF	TGTGCCAGCAGTGCAGAACAGGGGAGCGAGCAGTACTTC
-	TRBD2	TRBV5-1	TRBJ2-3	CASSPGLADRTDTQYF	TGCGCCAGCAGCCCGGGACTAGCGGACCGCACAGATACGCAGTATTTT
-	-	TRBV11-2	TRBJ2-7	CASSFPQQGSYEQYF	TGTGCCAGCAGCTTCCCACAACAGGGCTCCTACGAGCAGTACTTC
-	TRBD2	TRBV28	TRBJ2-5	CAQKRSGSCGVSEETQYF	TGTGCCCAAAAGAGAAGCGGGAGTTGCGGCGTCTCAGAAGAGACCCAGTACTTC
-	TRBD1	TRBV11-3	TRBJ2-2	CASSSMTGGGELFF	TGTGCCAGCAGCTCAATGACAGGGGGCGGGGAGCTGTTTTTT
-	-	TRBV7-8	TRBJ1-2	CASSLVGQPFYGYTF	TGTGCCAGCAGCTTAGTCGGACAACCATTCTATGGCTACACCTTC
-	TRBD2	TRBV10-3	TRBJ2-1	CAISERLAGAGEQFF	TGTGCCATCAGTGAAAGGCTAGCGGGAGCAGGAGAGCAGTTCTTC
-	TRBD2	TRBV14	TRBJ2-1	CASSLQLAGVQNEQFF	TGTGCCAGCAGCCTTCAACTAGCGGGAGTCCAAAATGAGCAGTTCTTC
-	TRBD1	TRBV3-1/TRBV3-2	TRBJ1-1	CASSQAGGTEAFF	TGTGCCAGCAGCCAAGCAGGGGGCACTGAAGCTTTCTTT
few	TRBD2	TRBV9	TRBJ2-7	CASSAFAGVDEQYF	TGTGCCAGCAGCGCCTTTGCGGGGGTCGACGAGCAGTACTTC
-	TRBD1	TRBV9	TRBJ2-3	CASSVGGGADTQYF	TGTGCCAGCAGCGTAGGAGGGGGCGCAGATACGCAGTATTTT
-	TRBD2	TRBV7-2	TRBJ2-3	CASSLVATSGSADTQYF	TGTGCCAGCAGCTTAGTCGCGACTAGCGGGAGTGCAGATACGCAGTATTTT
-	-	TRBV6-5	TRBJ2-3	CASSPLRGLADTQYF	TGTGCCAGCAGTCCCTTAAGGGGTCTGGCAGATACGCAGTATTTT
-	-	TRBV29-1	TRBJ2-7	CSVRTASYEQYF	TGCAGCGTCCGGACAGCCTCCTACGAGCAGTACTTC